These T cell receptor beta chains were read from a single sample in a study of cytomegalovirus exposure and HLA in healthy donors. The repertoire was sequenced with immunoSEQ multiplex PCR; TCRdb's copy has only in-frame clones and lacks some. The table lists 60,000 to 65,000 clones, around 87% of them singletons, with about 1.5% in the top ten. Sequencing was performed on PBMCs. The source of these receptors is a man younger than 30 in good health and CMV-seronegative. Both conserved end residues are part of each CDR3. A D gene is named only where the DNA matches it firmly. Expanded clones get a size class; other rows say once, few or many, or leave the size out.

J gene | clone size | D gene | V gene | CDR3 protein | CDR3 DNA
TRBJ2-5 | - | - | TRBV27 | CASSFGVQETQYF | TGTGCCAGCAGTTTCGGGGTCCAAGAGACCCAGTACTTC
TRBJ1-1 | - | - | TRBV7-9 | CASRPTGYTEAFF | TGTGCCAGCAGGCCCACAGGGTACACTGAAGCTTTCTTT
TRBJ2-5 | - | TRBD1 | TRBV19 | CASSTTGAETQYF | TGTGCCAGTAGTACGACAGGGGCAGAGACCCAGTACTTC
TRBJ1-2 | - | TRBD1 | TRBV25-1 | CAKARDRRGYTF | TGTGCCAAGGCCCGGGACAGGCGGGGCTACACCTTC
TRBJ1-1 | - | - | TRBV7-9 | CASSSAPNTEAFF | TGTGCCAGCAGCTCTGCGCCTAACACTGAAGCTTTCTTT
TRBJ2-1 | - | TRBD2 | TRBV7-3 | CASSPGGLAGNEQFF | TGTGCCAGCAGCCCCGGCGGGCTAGCGGGGAATGAGCAGTTCTTC
TRBJ1-2 | - | - | TRBV19 | CASSIGSGISGYTF | TGTGCCAGTAGTATTGGGTCAGGGATAAGTGGCTACACCTTC
TRBJ2-1 | - | TRBD1 | TRBV7-9 | CASSTGTGPYNEQFF | TGTGCCAGCAGCACCGGGACAGGGCCCTACAATGAGCAGTTCTTC
TRBJ2-1 | - | - | TRBV14 | CASSQRQDEQFF | TGTGCCAGCAGCCAAAGACAGGATGAGCAGTTCTTC
TRBJ1-1 | few | - | TRBV6-5 | CASSFGQGASSF | -
TRBJ2-5 | - | TRBD1 | TRBV7-9 | CASSFPSNKDRIYQETQYF | TGTGCCAGCAGCTTCCCGTCGAACAAGGACAGGATCTACCAAGAGACCCAGTACTTC
TRBJ1-1 | - | TRBD1 | TRBV7-9 | CASSATGGNTEAFF | TGTGCCAGCAGCGCAACAGGGGGGAACACTGAAGCTTTCTTT
TRBJ1-1 | - | - | TRBV27 | CASSFAENTEAFF | TGTGCCAGCAGTTTTGCAGAGAACACTGAAGCTTTCTTT
TRBJ1-5 | - | - | TRBV23-1 | CASSHSLSRTTLPQHF | TGCGCCAGCAGTCATTCCTTGAGCCGGACAACTTTGCCCCAGCATTTT
TRBJ2-5 | - | - | TRBV7-3 | CASSPTPRRETQYF | TGTGCCAGCAGCCCTACGCCAAGGAGAGAGACCCAGTACTTC
TRBJ2-5 | - | TRBD1 | TRBV29-1 | CSVEGDRQETQYF | TGCAGCGTTGAGGGGGACAGGCAAGAGACCCAGTACTTC
TRBJ2-5 | - | TRBD2 | TRBV5-6 | CASSYGGNQETQYF | TGTGCCAGCAGCTACGGGGGGAACCAAGAGACCCAGTACTTC
TRBJ1-2 | - | - | TRBV4-1 | CASSQADTNYGYTF | TGCGCCAGCAGCCAAGCAGACACTAACTATGGCTACACCTTC
TRBJ2-5 | - | - | TRBV2 | CASSESRRRVMGETQYF | TGTGCCAGCAGTGAATCCCGCCGGAGAGTAATGGGAGAGACCCAGTACTTC
TRBJ2-7 | - | - | TRBV4-1 | CASSQVTGGAYEQYF | TGCGCCAGCAGCCAAGTGACAGGTGGGGCCTACGAGCAGTACTTC
TRBJ2-7 | - | - | TRBV6-5 | CASSYSSRFPYEQYF | TGTGCCAGCAGTTACTCGAGCAGGTTCCCCTACGAGCAGTACTTC
TRBJ1-6 | few | TRBD1 | TRBV28 | CASSTGTGRSPLHF | TGTGCCAGCAGTACCGGGACAGGGAGATCACCCCTCCACTTT
TRBJ2-5 | - | - | TRBV4-1 | CASSLLPTGSQETQYF | TGCGCCAGCAGCCTTCTCCCCACAGGGAGCCAAGAGACCCAGTACTTC
TRBJ1-1 | - | TRBD1 | TRBV30 | CAWDMGQVNTEAFF | TGTGCCTGGGACATGGGACAGGTGAACACTGAAGCTTTCTTT
TRBJ2-7 | - | - | TRBV7-9 | CASSLPPSDEQYF | TGTGCCAGCAGCTTACCCCCCTCCGACGAGCAGTACTTC
TRBJ2-5 | once | - | TRBV6-5 | CASSFQETQYF | TGTGCCAGCAGCTTCCAAGAGACCCAGTACTTC
TRBJ1-5 | - | - | TRBV7-6 | CASSSGHPQPQHF | TGTGCCAGCAGCTCGGGACATCCGCAGCCCCAGCATTTT
TRBJ1-1 | few | - | TRBV11-3 | CASSLSMTGEAFF | TGTGCCAGCAGCTTATCTATGACGGGTGAAGCTTTCTTT
TRBJ2-7 | once | - | TRBV11-3 | CASSLEGDSYEQYF | TGTGCCAGCAGCTTAGAAGGGGACTCCTACGAGCAGTACTTC
TRBJ1-1 | - | - | TRBV11-2 | CASSLELRQRNTEAFF | TGTGCCAGCAGCTTAGAGTTAAGACAGAGGAACACTGAAGCTTTCTTT
TRBJ1-2 | - | - | TRBV29-1 | CSVAGQPAIDYGYTF | TGCAGCGTTGCTGGGCAGCCAGCTATTGACTATGGCTACACCTTC
TRBJ1-1 | - | - | TRBV11-2 | CASSPRVENTEAFF | TGTGCCAGCAGCCCCCGGGTGGAGAACACTGAAGCTTTCTTT
TRBJ2-3 | - | - | TRBV29-1 | CSVVRGSTDTQYF | TGCAGCGTTGTAAGGGGCAGCACAGATACGCAGTATTTT
TRBJ2-7 | few | TRBD1 | TRBV7-9 | CASSLSPNSYRGLTYEQYF | TGTGCCAGCAGCTTATCCCCTAATTCCTACAGGGGGCTTACCTACGAGCAGTACTTC
TRBJ2-3 | - | - | TRBV27 | CASRPSVGTDTQYF | TGTGCCAGCAGGCCTAGCGTAGGCACAGATACGCAGTATTTT
TRBJ2-1 | - | - | TRBV7-9 | CASSLDRVTPYNEQFF | TGTGCCAGCAGCCTCGATCGGGTCACCCCCTACAATGAGCAGTTCTTC
TRBJ2-3 | - | TRBD2 | TRBV6-5 | CASSYSTSMGTDTQYF | TGTGCCAGCAGTTATTCGACTAGCATGGGCACAGATACGCAGTATTTT
TRBJ1-5 | - | - | TRBV6-1 | CASSRGGARQPQHF | TGTGCCAGCAGCAGAGGGGGGGCACGTCAGCCCCAGCATTTT
TRBJ2-7 | - | - | TRBV5-6 | CASSLGGYEQYF | TGTGCCAGCAGCCTGGGGGGCTACGAGCAGTACTTC
TRBJ2-5 | - | - | TRBV2 | CASSEGSSETQYF | TGTGCCAGCAGTGAAGGTAGCTCCGAGACCCAGTACTTC
TRBJ2-7 | once | - | TRBV30 | CAWSPGQAGEQYF | TGTGCCTGGAGTCCCGGGCAGGCGGGCGAGCAGTACTTC
TRBJ1-6 | - | - | TRBV29-1 | CSAREAYNSPLHF | TGCAGCGCGAGGGAAGCCTATAATTCACCCCTCCACTTT
TRBJ2-3 | - | TRBD2 | TRBV11-1 | CASSPRLAGVTDTQYF | TGTGCCAGCAGCCCGCGACTAGCGGGGGTCACAGATACGCAGTATTTT
TRBJ2-7 | - | TRBD1 | TRBV5-8 | CASSPGQIPYF | TGTGCCAGCAGCCCGGGACAGATTCCGTACTTC
TRBJ2-1 | - | - | TRBV14 | CASSQGGALYNEQFF | TGTGCCAGCAGCCAAGGCGGGGCGCTCTACAATGAGCAGTTCTTC
TRBJ2-5 | - | TRBD1 | TRBV7-6 | CASSRISGTGLTQYF | TGTGCCAGCAGCCGAATCTCCGGGACAGGGCTGACCCAGTACTTC
TRBJ1-2 | few | - | TRBV28 | CASSLFGTSANYGYTF | TGTGCCAGCAGTTTATTCGGTACCTCGGCTAACTATGGCTACACCTTC
TRBJ1-2 | - | TRBD1 | TRBV29-1 | CSVVTVGTGFHGYTF | TGCAGCGTTGTCACCGTCGGGACAGGTTTTCATGGCTACACCTTC
TRBJ1-1 | - | TRBD1 | TRBV5-1 | CASSSQGATEAFF | TGCGCCAGCAGCTCCCAGGGGGCCACTGAAGCTTTCTTT
TRBJ2-7 | - | - | TRBV28 | CASTPSGGPSYEQYF | TGTGCCAGCACACCATCGGGCGGGCCCTCCTACGAGCAGTACTTC
TRBJ1-6 | - | TRBD1 | TRBV9 | CASSEDRVINSPLHF | TGTGCCAGCAGCGAGGACAGGGTTATCAATTCACCCCTCCACTTT
TRBJ1-1 | - | TRBD1 | TRBV5-1 | CASSLGQGSSEAFF | TGCGCCAGCAGCTTGGGACAGGGATCGTCCGAAGCTTTCTTT
TRBJ1-2 | - | TRBD1 | TRBV2 | CASIKDRELNGYTF | TGTGCCAGCATCAAGGACAGGGAGCTCAATGGCTACACCTTC
TRBJ2-7 | few | TRBD2 | TRBV2 | CASHPGLAVENSYEQYF | TGTGCCAGCCATCCGGGACTAGCGGTCGAAAACTCCTACGAGCAGTACTTC
TRBJ2-2 | - | TRBD1 | TRBV29-1 | CSVPKGAQGGELFF | TGCAGCGTTCCAAAGGGGGCTCAGGGCGGGGAGCTGTTTTTT
TRBJ1-6 | - | - | TRBV5-3 | CARSLSKSSYNSPLHF | TGTGCCAGAAGCTTGTCCAAGAGCTCCTATAATTCACCCCTCCACTTT